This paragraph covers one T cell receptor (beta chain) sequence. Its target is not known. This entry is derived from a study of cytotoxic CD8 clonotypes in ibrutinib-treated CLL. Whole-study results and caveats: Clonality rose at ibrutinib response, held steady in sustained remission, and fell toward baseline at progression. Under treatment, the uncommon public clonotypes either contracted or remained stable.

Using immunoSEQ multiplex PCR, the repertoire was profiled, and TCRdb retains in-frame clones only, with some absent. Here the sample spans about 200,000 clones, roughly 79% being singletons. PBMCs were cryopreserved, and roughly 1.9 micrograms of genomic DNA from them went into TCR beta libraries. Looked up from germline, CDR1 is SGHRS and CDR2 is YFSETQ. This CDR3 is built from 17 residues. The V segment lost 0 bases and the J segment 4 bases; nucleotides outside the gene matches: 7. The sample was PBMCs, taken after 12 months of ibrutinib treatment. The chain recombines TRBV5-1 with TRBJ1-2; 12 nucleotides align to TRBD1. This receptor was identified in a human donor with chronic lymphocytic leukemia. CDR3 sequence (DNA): TGCGCCAGCAGCTTGGCCGGGACAGGGGGCGCGGGCTATGGCTACACCTTC. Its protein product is CASSLAGTGGAGYGYTF.